The rows below give T cell receptor beta chains drawn from one sample of a study of CD8 T cells in ankylosing spondylitis. TCRdb reprocessed the 5' RACE reads via MiXCR and lists one record per CDR3 protein. The repertoire includes some 270,000 distinct CDR3 sequences, about 20% of them detected once, and 25% to 40% sits in the top ten. Material for sequencing was blood, either unsorted or a sorted T cell fraction (not recorded which). The receptors shown here come from a male donor with ankylosing spondylitis or in good health (not recorded which). CDR3s include the opening cysteine and the closing phenylalanine or tryptophan. A D gene is named only where the DNA matches it firmly. Part of the rows lack a size; the others show once, few, many or a class for expanded clones.

TRBV4-3	NA	TRBJ2-1	few	CASSGGGNSYNEQFF	TGCGCCAGCAGCGGGGGAGGAAACTCCTACAATGAGCAGTTCTTC
TRBV9	NA	TRBJ2-1	NA	CASSVGALGDYNEQFF	TGTGCCAGCAGCGTAGGAGCCTTGGGGGACTACAATGAGCAGTTCTTC
TRBV4-1	NA	TRBJ2-7	NA	CASSQVGGQTPYEQYF	TGCGCCAGCAGCCAAGTGGGGGGACAGACCCCCTACGAGCAGTACTTC
TRBV4-1	TRBD2	TRBJ2-7	NA	CASSQEVLAATYEQYF	TGCGCCAGCAGCCAAGAGGTACTAGCGGCTACCTACGAGCAGTACTTC
TRBV5-1	TRBD1	TRBJ1-5	many	CASSLWPPGQGEEGNQPQHF	TGCGCCAGCAGCTTGTGGCCACCGGGACAGGGTGAAGAGGGCAATCAGCCCCAGCATTTT
TRBV27	TRBD2	TRBJ2-2	many	CASSLTSDTGELFF	TGTGCCAGCAGTTTAACTAGCGACACCGGGGAGCTGTTTTTT
TRBV6-2/TRBV6-3	TRBD1	TRBJ2-3	many	CASTPRDRGRRGTDTQYF	TGTGCCAGCACCCCCCGGGACAGGGGGCGAAGAGGCACAGATACGCAGTATTTT
TRBV3-1	NA	TRBJ2-2	NA	CASSSPRDTGNTGELFF	TGTGCCAGCAGCAGCCCCAGGGACACCGGAAACACCGGGGAGCTGTTTTTT
TRBV19	TRBD1	TRBJ1-2	few	CATTRGASSNYGYTF	TGTGCCACAACCAGGGGGGCTTCTTCTAACTATGGCTACACCTTC
TRBV10-3	NA	TRBJ2-5	many	CAISDEDDGTQYF	TGTGCCATCAGTGATGAGGACGACGGGACCCAGTACTTC
TRBV19	NA	TRBJ1-1	NA	CASSISRRPNTEAFF	TGTGCCAGTAGCATCAGTAGGAGGCCGAACACTGAAGCTTTCTTT
TRBV4-1	NA	TRBJ2-2	NA	CASSPKVTGELFF	TGCGCCAGCAGCCCAAAGGTTACCGGGGAGCTGTTTTTT
TRBV7-2	NA	TRBJ2-5	many	CASSLAVRGAQETQYF	TGTGCCAGCAGCTTAGCCGTCAGGGGGGCCCAAGAGACCCAGTACTTC
TRBV9	NA	TRBJ1-4	many	CASSGRNETLFF	TGTGCCAGCAGCGGCCGTAACGAAACACTGTTTTTT
TRBV5-6	NA	TRBJ1-2	NA	CASSLLSGYGYTF	TGTGCCAGCAGCTTGTTATCTGGCTATGGCTACACCTTC